The clone carrying this T cell receptor beta chain was detected ten times or more. Time point of the sample: patch test 3, about 24 weeks after DPC sensitization. Sample treatment: therapeutic diphenylcyclopropenone sensitization with weekly scalp DPC. The sample comes from a study of human T cells and chemical hapten exposure. Using its own MiXCR run on the RACE reads, TCRdb lists one record per CDR3 protein. The data show approximately 97,000 distinct CDR3 sequences, about 28% seen once. Germline lookup yields CDR1 DFQATT and CDR2 SNEGSKA (reference sequence). The germline V and J ends were trimmed by 0 bases and 2 bases, with 14 bases remaining between them. The CDR3 extends over 15 amino acids.

This rearrangement joins TRBV20-1 to TRBJ2-7; the D gene is possibly TRBD2 (6 bases). The sample in question was whole blood, obtained in connection with sensitization to the hapten diphenylcyclopropenone (DPC). This sequence was found in a man aged 40-55 years with alopecia areata. Some clones in this sample may be carry-over from other donors' samples. DNA for the CDR3: TGCAGTGCTAGAGATGTCCAGGAGGGGACCTACGAGCAGTACTTC. This sequence encodes CSARDVQEGTYEQYF.